The next 3 T cell receptor beta chains were all read from a single sample in a study of lung T cells in sarcoidosis with Löfgren's syndrome. Using its own MiXCR run on the reads, TCRdb lists one record per CDR3 protein. The sample yields under 20,000 distinct CDR3 sequences, 21% seen once. Source material: CD4+ T cells from bronchoalveolar lavage. These receptors came from a human donor with sarcoidosis (Löfgren's syndrome or another form), or a control subject (not recorded which).

Remarks on this clonotype: Possible read error: a much larger clone is one base away. Because it lacks the conserved phenylalanine or tryptophan at the end, this CDR3 is likely a read error. The chain couples TRBV7-2 to TRBJ2-7, with a weak D call TRBD1 (6 bases). Trimming pared 5 bases from V and 1 base from J, leaving 12 bases between. Germline loops: CDR1 SGHTA, CDR2 FQGNSA. This CDR3 has 14 residues. This chain's CDR3 is CASSTDSGSYEQYL. CDR3 DNA: TGTGCCAGCAGCACGGACAGCGGTTCCTACGAGCAGTACCTC.

Sample share makes this clonotype medium-sized. The V gene is TRBV6-1, the J gene TRBJ2-1, with a tentative D call TRBD2 (5 bases). The CDR3 covers 12 residues. The germline V gene encodes CDR1 MNHNS and CDR2 SASEGT. V was shortened by 7 bases and J by 10 bases, with 14 bases between the two germline ends. The DNA of the CDR3 is TGTGCCAGCACGGGGTCGGGCAGGGAGCAGTTCTTC. Its protein is CASTGSGREQFF.

By its share, this clonotype is medium-sized. The chain joins TRBV7-2 to TRBJ1-6; tentatively, D is TRBD1 (6 bases). With 3 bases removed from V and 7 bases from J, the gap between germline ends came to 10 bases. CDR3 length equals 14 residues. Germline V gives CDR1 SGHTA, CDR2 FQGNSA. CDR3 loop: CASSFTGSNSPLHF. The CDR3 DNA sequence: TGTGCCAGCAGCTTCACAGGGAGCAATTCACCCCTCCACTTT.